This T cell receptor beta chain was identified during a study of T cells after posttransplantation cyclophosphamide (dated by TCRdb to 2016 to 2017). In terms of the full investigation: Using TRB sequencing, the study followed how the T cell repertoire rebuilt after myeloablative bone marrow transplantation with posttransplantation cyclophosphamide given as GVHD prophylaxis. Samples from some 40 PTCy-treated patients, along with samples from roughly 16 of their related bone marrow donors, underwent antigen receptor sequencing. TRA and TRB clonality were tightly correlated in about ten samples, so subsequent TCR analyses focused on TRB only. In 3 patients, up to roughly 3 additional blood samples taken between 2 and 5.2 years after transplant also underwent TRB sequencing, as did pretransplant blood from 4 patients. TRB sequencing was performed on blood from all 35 or so PTCy patients with 1-year posttransplant specimens. Public TRB sequences were compared against a database of over 3,600 sequences linked to responses to pathogens, tumor antigens, self-antigens and alloantigens.

Via the germline V gene, CDR1 is MNHNS and CDR2 SASEGT. V and J are trimmed by 4 bases and 8 bases, and the gene matches miss 1 base of the junction. The CDR3 numbers 12 residues from cysteine through phenylalanine. The read is trimmed to its CDR3 DNA, 36 bases read in frame from base 1. This clone has only a few counts. No antigen is known for it. The record has no base qualities; no much larger clone is one base away. On the day of marrow donation, related bone marrow donors gave peripheral blood samples. Peripheral blood and bone marrow mononuclear cells were isolated by Ficoll-Hypaque density centrifugation and were cryopreserved. TRB sequencing used genomic DNA with the immunoSEQ assay at survey resolution or the hsTCRB kit. Per the source publication's procedure: The immunoSEQ software handled the initial read processing, while the LymphoSeq R package was used for the repertoire analyses. Clonality was computed as 1 minus normalized Shannon entropy, and a Gini coefficient was also calculated for each TRB dataset. To infer phenotypes in unsorted samples, TRB sequences from sorted subsets of the recipient or donor were mapped onto unsorted samples from the same recipient. The immuneACCESS repertoire file appears here via TCRdb, limited to in-frame rearrangements. These files lack a portion of the clones; in checked studies, under half of the deficit traces to unresolved V genes, and the cause of the others is not known. That table supplies the V and J calls and clone size; D and trimming were determined from the DNA. The table shows fewer than 40,000 clones here, with no singletons. The top ten constitute 6.5% to 7% of the sample.

General study outcomes and caveats: The TRB repertoires of T cells infiltrating skin or GI tract showed only limited overlap with the TRB repertoires of T cells in blood. Donor-recipient similarity was low at 1-2 months but increased during the first year, and donor CD8+ memory clones often dominated later blood repertoires. Across 45 patients, recipient CMV seropositivity and CMV reactivation were highly associated with TRB clonality; PTCy diversity was similar to CNI/methotrexate controls.

The sequencing sample was made of PBMCs. The chain is made from TRBV6-1 and TRBJ2-1, with TRBD1 matching 8 junction bases. The TCR originated in a woman in her 50s in good health and a related stem cell transplant donor. CDR3 loop: CASSATGDEQFF. The DNA sequence is given as TGTGCCAGCAGTGCGACAGGGGATGAGCAGTTCTTC.